This is a list of T cell receptor beta chains from one sample in a study of blood T cell repertoires in COVID-19. The assay was immunoSEQ multiplex PCR, and TCRdb's table has in-frame clones only and misses some. The data show over 120,000 clones, 84% seen once. Sequencing was performed on peripheral blood. All receptors come from a human donor in a cohort sampled during active COVID-19. CDR3s include the opening cysteine and the closing phenylalanine or tryptophan. A D gene is named only where the DNA matches it firmly. Clone size, where shown, is once, few, many, or a class for clones that have expanded.

J | D | V | size | CDR3 | DNA
TRBJ2-7 | - | TRBV6-6 | - | CASRRAQGSDRYEQYF | TGTGCCAGCAGACGGGCCCAGGGTTCAGATCGCTACGAGCAGTACTTC
TRBJ2-7 | - | TRBV5-1 | - | CASSLNRDSYEQYF | TGCGCCAGCAGCTTGAACAGGGACTCCTACGAGCAGTACTTC
TRBJ2-1 | - | TRBV9 | - | CASSVGLDEQFF | TGTGCCAGCAGCGTCGGACTGGATGAGCAGTTCTTC
TRBJ2-5 | - | TRBV6-6 | - | CASSLLRGETQYF | TGTGCCAGCAGTCTTCTTAGGGGTGAGACCCAGTACTTC
TRBJ1-6 | - | TRBV25-1 | - | CASSGFVGGYNSPLHF | TGTGCCAGCAGTGGTTTTGTAGGGGGATATAATTCACCCCTCCACTTT
TRBJ1-5 | - | TRBV6-1 | - | CASSENRYSNQPQHF | TGTGCCAGCAGTGAAAACAGATATAGCAATCAGCCCCAGCATTTT
TRBJ2-7 | - | TRBV28 | once | CASMPRQGGFRSYEQYF | TGTGCCAGCATGCCCCGACAGGGAGGATTTCGTTCCTACGAGCAGTACTTC
TRBJ2-3 | - | TRBV7-7 | - | CASSLGQATDTQYF | TGTGCCAGCAGCTTAGGGCAGGCGACAGATACGCAGTATTTT
TRBJ2-1 | - | TRBV5-1 | - | CASRLSSTDNEQFF | TGCGCCAGCAGACTCAGTAGCACGGACAATGAGCAGTTCTTC
TRBJ1-4 | TRBD1 | TRBV18 | - | CASSPTQGVNEKLFF | TGTGCCAGCTCACCAACACAGGGGGTAAATGAAAAACTGTTTTTT
TRBJ2-2 | TRBD1 | TRBV24-1 | - | CATSPAGGWVGELFF | TGTGCCACCAGCCCGGCAGGGGGCTGGGTAGGGGAGCTGTTTTTT
TRBJ1-1 | - | TRBV18 | - | CASSPSGAWTEAFF | TGTGCCAGCTCACCATCAGGGGCTTGGACTGAAGCTTTCTTT
TRBJ2-1 | - | TRBV7-9 | - | CASSSLRSSYNEQFF | TGTGCCAGCAGCTCCTTGCGGTCCTCCTACAATGAGCAGTTCTTC
TRBJ1-2 | - | TRBV9 | - | CASSSRAGVGYTF | TGTGCCAGCAGCTCCCGGGCCGGGGTTGGCTACACCTTC
TRBJ2-5 | - | TRBV6-5 | - | CASSRAGETQYF | TGTGCCAGCAGCCGAGCAGGGGAGACCCAGTACTTC
TRBJ2-2 | TRBD1 | TRBV5-1 | - | CASSIGQGNTGELFF | TGCGCCAGCAGTATTGGACAGGGAAACACCGGGGAGCTGTTTTTT
TRBJ1-1 | - | TRBV3-1/TRBV3-2 | - | CASSQAPTGLNTEAFF | TGTGCCAGCAGCCAAGCTCCGACAGGACTCAACACTGAAGCTTTCTTT
TRBJ2-1 | TRBD2 | TRBV11-2 | - | CASSGLAGAYNEQFF | TGTGCCAGCAGCGGGCTAGCGGGCGCCTACAATGAGCAGTTCTTC
TRBJ2-1 | - | TRBV7-8 | once | CASSLVRGRSYNEQFF | TGTGCCAGCAGCTTAGTACGGGGTAGGTCCTACAATGAGCAGTTCTTC
TRBJ1-4 | TRBD1 | TRBV18 | - | CASSATGGREKLFF | TGTGCCAGCTCAGCGACAGGGGGTAGGGAAAAACTGTTTTTT
TRBJ1-2 | - | TRBV27 | - | CASSLRPRDYGYTF | TGTGCCAGCAGTTTACGGCCCCGGGACTATGGCTACACCTTC
TRBJ2-5 | - | TRBV18 | - | CASSLGRETQYF | TGTGCCAGCTCCCTAGGTCGGGAGACCCAGTACTTC
TRBJ1-2 | TRBD1 | TRBV5-1 | - | CASSPTGDYGYTF | TGCGCCAGCAGCCCTACAGGGGACTATGGCTACACCTTC
TRBJ1-2 | - | TRBV2 | - | CASVYLVALNYGYTF | TGTGCCAGCGTCTATCTCGTTGCCTTAAACTATGGCTACACCTTC
TRBJ1-5 | TRBD1 | TRBV4-1 | - | CASSQAPGGESNQPQHF | TGCGCCAGCAGCCAAGCTCCAGGGGGCGAATCAAATCAGCCCCAGCATTTT
TRBJ1-2 | TRBD1 | TRBV20-1 | once | CSAREGQNYTF | TGCAGTGCTAGAGAGGGACAGAACTACACCTTC
TRBJ2-5 | - | TRBV5-6 | - | CASSRGQETQYF | TGTGCCAGCAGCCGCGGGCAGGAGACCCAGTACTTC
TRBJ2-2 | TRBD2 | TRBV4-2 | many | CASSQDWSGGVTGELFF | TGTGCCAGCAGCCAAGATTGGTCGGGGGGGGTCACCGGGGAGCTGTTTTTT
TRBJ2-7 | TRBD1 | TRBV11-2 | - | CASSLGDRIYEQYF | TGTGCCAGCAGCTTAGGGGACAGAATCTACGAGCAGTACTTC
TRBJ2-1 | TRBD1 | TRBV19 | - | CASSVRTGGGFNEQFF | TGTGCCAGTAGTGTCCGGACAGGGGGAGGCTTCAATGAGCAGTTCTTC
TRBJ1-1 | - | TRBV5-8 | once | CASSLGQVNTEAFF | TGTGCCAGCAGCTTGGGACAGGTGAACACTGAAGCTTTCTTT
TRBJ1-1 | - | TRBV28 | few | CASWEQGDTEAFF | TGTGCCAGCTGGGAACAGGGAGACACTGAAGCTTTCTTT
TRBJ2-2 | TRBD2 | TRBV7-2 | - | CASSFRLAGVTGELFF | TGTGCCAGCAGCTTCCGACTAGCGGGAGTAACCGGGGAGCTGTTTTTT
TRBJ1-5 | - | TRBV19 | - | CATNFGGMQPQHF | TGTGCCACCAACTTTGGGGGGATGCAGCCCCAGCATTTT
TRBJ1-2 | TRBD1 | TRBV27 | - | CASSTPGTGKGYTF | TGTGCCAGCAGTACTCCCGGGACAGGAAAGGGCTACACCTTC
TRBJ1-2 | TRBD1 | TRBV12-5 | - | CASGSQTGDYYGYTF | TGTGCTAGTGGTTCCCAGACAGGGGACTACTATGGCTACACCTTC
TRBJ2-5 | - | TRBV7-8 | few | CASQRGSVETQYF | TGTGCCAGCCAACGGGGGTCTGTTGAGACCCAGTACTTC
TRBJ1-6 | TRBD1 | TRBV11-2 | - | CASRKPGTGDSPLHF | TGTGCCAGCAGAAAGCCCGGGACAGGGGATTCACCCCTCCACTTT
TRBJ1-2 | - | TRBV18 | - | CASSPLRGPNYGYTF | TGTGCCAGCTCACCTCTCAGGGGTCCTAACTATGGCTACACCTTC
TRBJ1-1 | - | TRBV19 | - | CASSTAGWWDTEAFF | TGTGCCAGTAGCACTGCAGGGTGGTGGGACACTGAAGCTTTCTTT
TRBJ2-3 | - | TRBV6-5 | - | CASSREGDTQYF | TGTGCCAGCAGCAGGGAAGGAGATACGCAGTATTTT
TRBJ1-1 | - | TRBV13 | once | CASSLSRGPRMNTEAFF | TGTGCCAGCAGCTTAAGCAGGGGACCACGCATGAACACTGAAGCTTTCTTT
TRBJ2-1 | - | TRBV28 | - | CASSVRQGTYNEQFF | TGTGCCAGCAGTGTTCGCCAGGGTACCTACAATGAGCAGTTCTTC
TRBJ2-5 | TRBD1 | TRBV2 | - | CASSGDRAQETQYF | TGTGCCAGCAGTGGGGACAGGGCTCAAGAGACCCAGTACTTC
TRBJ1-3 | - | TRBV5-4 | - | CASSPGGNTIYF | TGTGCCAGCAGTCCAGGGGGAAACACCATATATTTT
TRBJ2-5 | TRBD2 | TRBV6-2/TRBV6-3 | - | CASSDPGTSGAETQYF | TGTGCCAGCAGCGACCCCGGGACTAGCGGGGCAGAGACCCAGTACTTC
TRBJ2-2 | TRBD2 | TRBV19 | once | CASSISAGGSNTGELFF | TGTGCCAGTAGTATTTCGGCGGGAGGCTCGAACACCGGGGAGCTGTTTTTT
TRBJ2-5 | - | TRBV5-1 | - | CASSLDGLQETQYF | TGCGCCAGCAGCTTGGACGGACTCCAAGAGACCCAGTACTTC